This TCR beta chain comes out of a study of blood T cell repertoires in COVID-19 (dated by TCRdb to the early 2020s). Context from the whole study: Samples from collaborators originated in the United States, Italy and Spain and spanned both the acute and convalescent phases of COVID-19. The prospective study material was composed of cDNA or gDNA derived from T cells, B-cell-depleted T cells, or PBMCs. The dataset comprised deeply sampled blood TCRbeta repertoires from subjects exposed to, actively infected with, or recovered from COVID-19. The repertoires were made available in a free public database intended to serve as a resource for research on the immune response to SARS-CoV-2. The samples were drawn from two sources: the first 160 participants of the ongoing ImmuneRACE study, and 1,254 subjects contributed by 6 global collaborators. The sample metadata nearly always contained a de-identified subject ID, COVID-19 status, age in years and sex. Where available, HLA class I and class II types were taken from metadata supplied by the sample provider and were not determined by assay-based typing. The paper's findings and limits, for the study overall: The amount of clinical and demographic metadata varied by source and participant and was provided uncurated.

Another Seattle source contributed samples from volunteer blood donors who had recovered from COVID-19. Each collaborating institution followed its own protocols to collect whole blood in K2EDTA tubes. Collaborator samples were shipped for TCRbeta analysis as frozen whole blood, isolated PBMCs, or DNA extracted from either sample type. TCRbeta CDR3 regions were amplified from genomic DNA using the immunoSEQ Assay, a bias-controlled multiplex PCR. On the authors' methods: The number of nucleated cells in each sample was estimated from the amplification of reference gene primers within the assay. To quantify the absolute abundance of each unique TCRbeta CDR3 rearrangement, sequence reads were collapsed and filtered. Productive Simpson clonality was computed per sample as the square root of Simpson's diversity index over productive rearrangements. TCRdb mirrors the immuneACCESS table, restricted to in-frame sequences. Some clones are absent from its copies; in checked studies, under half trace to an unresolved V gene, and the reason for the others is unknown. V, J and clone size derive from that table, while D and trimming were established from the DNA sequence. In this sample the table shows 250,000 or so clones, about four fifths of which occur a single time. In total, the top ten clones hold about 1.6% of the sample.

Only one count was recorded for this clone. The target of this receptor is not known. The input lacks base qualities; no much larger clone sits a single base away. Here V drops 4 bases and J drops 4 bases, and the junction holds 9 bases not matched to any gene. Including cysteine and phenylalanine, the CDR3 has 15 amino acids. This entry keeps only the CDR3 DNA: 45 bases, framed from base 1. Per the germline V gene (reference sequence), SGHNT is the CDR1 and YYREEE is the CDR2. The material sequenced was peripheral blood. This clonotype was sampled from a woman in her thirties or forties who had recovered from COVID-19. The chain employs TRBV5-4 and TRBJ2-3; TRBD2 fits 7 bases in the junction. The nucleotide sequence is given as TGTGCCAGCAGCCTCGGGACTACGGTGTCAGATACGCAGTATTTT. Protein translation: CASSLGTTVSDTQYF.